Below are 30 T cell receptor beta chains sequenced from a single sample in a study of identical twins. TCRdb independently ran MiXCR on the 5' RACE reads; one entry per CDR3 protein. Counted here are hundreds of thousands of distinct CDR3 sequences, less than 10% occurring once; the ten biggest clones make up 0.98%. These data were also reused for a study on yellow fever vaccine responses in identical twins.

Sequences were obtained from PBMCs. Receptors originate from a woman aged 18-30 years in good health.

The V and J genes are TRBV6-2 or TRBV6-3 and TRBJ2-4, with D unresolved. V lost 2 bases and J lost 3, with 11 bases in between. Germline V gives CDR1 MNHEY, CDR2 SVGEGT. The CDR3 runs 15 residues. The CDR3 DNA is TGTGCCAGCAGTTACGACCCGCATAGCAAAAACATTCAGTACTTC. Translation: CASSYDPHSKNIQYF.

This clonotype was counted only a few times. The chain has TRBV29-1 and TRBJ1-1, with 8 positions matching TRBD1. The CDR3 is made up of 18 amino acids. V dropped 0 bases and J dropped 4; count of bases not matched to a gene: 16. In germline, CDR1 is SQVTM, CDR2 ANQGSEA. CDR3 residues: CSVEDNDRGPWVLTEAFF. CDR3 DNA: TGCAGCGTTGAAGATAACGACAGGGGCCCGTGGGTCCTCACTGAAGCTTTCTTT.

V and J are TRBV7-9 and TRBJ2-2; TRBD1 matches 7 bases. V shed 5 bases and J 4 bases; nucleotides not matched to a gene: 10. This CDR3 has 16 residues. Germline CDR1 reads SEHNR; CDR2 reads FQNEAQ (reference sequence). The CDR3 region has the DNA TGTGCCAGCAGCCGCCCGTCCGGGACAGCCACCGGGGAGCTGTTTTTT. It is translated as CASSRPSGTATGELFF.

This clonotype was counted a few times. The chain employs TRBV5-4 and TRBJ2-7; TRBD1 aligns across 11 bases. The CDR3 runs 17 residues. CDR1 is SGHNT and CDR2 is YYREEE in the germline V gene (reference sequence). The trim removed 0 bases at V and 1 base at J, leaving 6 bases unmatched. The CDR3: CASSLAGGTGGSYEQYF. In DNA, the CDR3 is TGTGCCAGCAGCTTGGCCGGGGGGACAGGGGGGTCCTACGAGCAGTACTTC.

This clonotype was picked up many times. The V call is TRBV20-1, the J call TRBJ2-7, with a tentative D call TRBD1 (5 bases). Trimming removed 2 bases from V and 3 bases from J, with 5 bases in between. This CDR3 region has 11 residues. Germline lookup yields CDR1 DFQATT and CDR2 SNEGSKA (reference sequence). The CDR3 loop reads CSARTGYEQYF. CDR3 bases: TGCAGTGCTAGAACAGGCTACGAGCAGTACTTC.

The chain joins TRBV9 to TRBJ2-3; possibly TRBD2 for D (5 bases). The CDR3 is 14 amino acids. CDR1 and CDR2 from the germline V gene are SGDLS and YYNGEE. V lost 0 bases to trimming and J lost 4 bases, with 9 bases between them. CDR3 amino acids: CASSVGGAADTQYF. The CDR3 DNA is TGTGCCAGCAGCGTAGGCGGAGCGGCAGATACGCAGTATTTT.

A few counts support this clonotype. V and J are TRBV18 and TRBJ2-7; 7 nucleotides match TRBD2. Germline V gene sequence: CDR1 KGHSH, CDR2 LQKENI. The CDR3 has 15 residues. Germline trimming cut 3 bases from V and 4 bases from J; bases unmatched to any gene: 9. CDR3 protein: CASSPASSGTYEQYF. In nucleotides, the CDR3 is TGTGCCAGCTCACCTGCCTCTAGCGGAACTTACGAGCAGTACTTC.

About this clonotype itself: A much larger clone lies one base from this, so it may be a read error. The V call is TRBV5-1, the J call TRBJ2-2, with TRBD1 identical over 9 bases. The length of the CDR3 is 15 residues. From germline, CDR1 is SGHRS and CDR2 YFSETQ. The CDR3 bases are TGCGCCAGCAGTCCCGGGACAGGGCCCACCGGGGAGCCGTTTTTT. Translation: CASSPGTGPTGEPFF.

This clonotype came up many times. The CDR3 sequence is CASSQDVGMGQYF. Written as DNA, the CDR3 is TGCGCCAGCAGCCAAGATGTGGGAATGGGGCAGTACTTC. The rearrangement uses TRBV4-1 and TRBJ2-7; D not resolved. CDR1 and CDR2 (germline): MGHRA, YSYEKL. The CDR3 is made up of 13 amino acids. Trimming removed 0 bases at V and 9 bases at J, with 12 bases between.

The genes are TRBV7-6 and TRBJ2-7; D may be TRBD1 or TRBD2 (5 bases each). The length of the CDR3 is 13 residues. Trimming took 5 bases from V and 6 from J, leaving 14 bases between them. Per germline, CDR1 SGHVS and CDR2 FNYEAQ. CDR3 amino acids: CASSPTFGAEQYF. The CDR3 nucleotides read TGTGCCAGCAGCCCCACGTTCGGGGCCGAGCAGTACTTC. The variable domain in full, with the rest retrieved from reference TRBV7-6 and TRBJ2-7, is GAGVSQSPRYKVTKRGQDVALRCDPISGHVSLYWYRQALGQGPEFLTYFNYEAQQDKSGLPNDRFSAERPEGSISTLTIQRTEQRDSAMYRCASSPTFGAEQYFGPGTRLTVT.

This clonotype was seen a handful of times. CDR3 nucleotides: TGTGCCAGCAGCTTGGCCCGGCGGGGTCCAGATACGCAGTATTTT. Translated, it gives CASSLARRGPDTQYF. This sequence joins TRBV5-8 and TRBJ2-3; weak D call: TRBD2 (6 bases). Trimming took 0 bases from V and 4 from J, leaving 12 bases between them. CDR3 length: 15 residues. Per germline, CDR1 SGHTS and CDR2 YDEGEE.

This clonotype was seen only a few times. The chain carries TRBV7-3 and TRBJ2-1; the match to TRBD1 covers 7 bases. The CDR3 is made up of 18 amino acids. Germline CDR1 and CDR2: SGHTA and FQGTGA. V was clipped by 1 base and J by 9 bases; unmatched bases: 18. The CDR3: CASSLKGQGVQRLGEQFF. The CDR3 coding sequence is TGTGCCAGCAGCTTAAAGGGGCAGGGGGTTCAGAGACTTGGTGAGCAGTTCTTC.

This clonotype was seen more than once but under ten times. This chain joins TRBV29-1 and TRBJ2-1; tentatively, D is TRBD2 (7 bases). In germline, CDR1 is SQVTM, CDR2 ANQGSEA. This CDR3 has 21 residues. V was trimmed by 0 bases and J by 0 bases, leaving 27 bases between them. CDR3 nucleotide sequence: TGCAGCGTTGAAGACCTGGGGGGGCGAACTAGCGCCCTCCGCTCCTACAATGAGCAGTTCTTC. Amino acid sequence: CSVEDLGGRTSALRSYNEQFF.

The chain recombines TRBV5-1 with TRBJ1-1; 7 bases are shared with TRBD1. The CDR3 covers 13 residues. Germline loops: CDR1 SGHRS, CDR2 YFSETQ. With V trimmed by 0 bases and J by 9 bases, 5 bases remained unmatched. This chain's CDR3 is CASSLGGQLQAFF. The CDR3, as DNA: TGCGCCAGCAGCTTGGGGGGACAGTTACAAGCTTTCTTT.

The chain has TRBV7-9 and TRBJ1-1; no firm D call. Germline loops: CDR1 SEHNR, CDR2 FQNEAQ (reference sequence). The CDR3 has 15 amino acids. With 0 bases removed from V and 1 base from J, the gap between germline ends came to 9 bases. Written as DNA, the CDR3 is TGTGCCAGCAGCTTAGCTCCAGTTGAGAACACTGAAGCTTTCTTT. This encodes CASSLAPVENTEAFF.

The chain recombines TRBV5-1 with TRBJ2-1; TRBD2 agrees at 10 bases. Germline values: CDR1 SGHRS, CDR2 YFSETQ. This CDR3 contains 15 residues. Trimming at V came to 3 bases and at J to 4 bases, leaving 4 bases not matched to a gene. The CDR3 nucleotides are TGCGCCAGCAGCTCTAGCGGGGGCCGTTACAATGAGCAGTTCTTC. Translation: CASSSSGGRYNEQFF.

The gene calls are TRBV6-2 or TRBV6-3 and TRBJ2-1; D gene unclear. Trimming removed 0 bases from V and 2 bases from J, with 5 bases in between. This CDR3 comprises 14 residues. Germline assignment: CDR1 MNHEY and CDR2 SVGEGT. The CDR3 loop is CASSYSPAYNEQFF. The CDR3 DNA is TGTGCCAGCAGTTACTCGCCAGCCTACAATGAGCAGTTCTTC.

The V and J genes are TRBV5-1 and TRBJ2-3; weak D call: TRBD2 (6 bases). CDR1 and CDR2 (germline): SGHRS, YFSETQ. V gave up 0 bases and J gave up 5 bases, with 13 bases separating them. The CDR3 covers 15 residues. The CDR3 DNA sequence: TGCGCCAGCAGCTTGGTAACGGGGGTGGTAGATACGCAGTATTTT. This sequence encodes CASSLVTGVVDTQYF.

The CDR3 nucleotides read TGCGCCAGCAGCTTGGAGGGGGTGTGGAATTCACCCCTCCACTTT. This codes for CASSLEGVWNSPLHF. This chain uses TRBV5-1 with TRBJ1-6; maybe TRBD1 (6 bases). CDR1 is SGHRS and CDR2 is YFSETQ in the germline V gene. The CDR3 runs to 15 residues. The V end lost 0 bases, the J end lost 7 bases, and 11 bases lay between the germline ends.

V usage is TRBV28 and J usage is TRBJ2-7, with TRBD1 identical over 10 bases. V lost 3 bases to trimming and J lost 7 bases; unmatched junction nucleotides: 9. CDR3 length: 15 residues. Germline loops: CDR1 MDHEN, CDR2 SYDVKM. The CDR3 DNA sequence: TGTGCCAGCAGTTTTATCAGACAGGGGGCGAGGGAGCAGTACTTC. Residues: CASSFIRQGAREQYF.

CDR3 residues: CASSSTGGGLAGYTDTQYF. CDR3 nucleotides: TGTGCCAGCAGTTCGACAGGGGGGGGACTAGCGGGATACACAGATACGCAGTATTTT. The chain joins TRBV28 to TRBJ2-3, with 13 bases lining up with TRBD2. The CDR3 is made up of 19 amino acids. Germline V gene lookup returns CDR1 MDHEN and CDR2 SYDVKM. The trim removed 4 bases at V and 2 bases at J, leaving 12 bases unmatched.

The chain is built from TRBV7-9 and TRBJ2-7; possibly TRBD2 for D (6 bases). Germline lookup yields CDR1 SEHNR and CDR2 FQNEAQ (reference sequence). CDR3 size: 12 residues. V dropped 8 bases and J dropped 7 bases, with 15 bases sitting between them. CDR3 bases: TGTGCCAGCGGACTACGAGGCTATGAGCAGTACTTC. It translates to CASGLRGYEQYF. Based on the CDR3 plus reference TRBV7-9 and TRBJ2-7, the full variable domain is DTGVSQNPRHKITKRGQNVTFRCDPISEHNRLYWYRQTLGQGPEFLTYFQNEAQLEKSRLLSDRFSAERPKGSFSTLEIQRTEQGDSAMYLCASGLRGYEQYFGPGTRLTVT.

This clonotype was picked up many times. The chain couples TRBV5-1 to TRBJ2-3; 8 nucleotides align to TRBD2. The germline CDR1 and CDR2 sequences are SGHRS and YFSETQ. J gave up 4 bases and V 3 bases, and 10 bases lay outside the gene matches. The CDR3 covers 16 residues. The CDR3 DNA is TGCGCCAGCAGCTCGCAACCCGGGACTAGGGCAGATACGCAGTATTTT. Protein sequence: CASSSQPGTRADTQYF.

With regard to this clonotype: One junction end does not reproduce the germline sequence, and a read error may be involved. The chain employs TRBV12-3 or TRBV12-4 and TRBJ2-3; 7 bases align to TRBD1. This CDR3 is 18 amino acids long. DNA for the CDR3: TGTGCCTGCAGTCGTTTCCCCCATCACAGGGGTTACACAGATACGCAGTATTTT. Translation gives CACSRFPHHRGYTDTQYF.

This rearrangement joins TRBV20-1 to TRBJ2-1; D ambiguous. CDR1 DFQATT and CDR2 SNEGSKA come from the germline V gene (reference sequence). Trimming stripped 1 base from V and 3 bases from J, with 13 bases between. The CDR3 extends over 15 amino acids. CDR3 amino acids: CSARVGQSLYNEQFF. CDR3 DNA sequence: TGCAGTGCTAGAGTCGGGCAATCTCTCTACAATGAGCAGTTCTTC.

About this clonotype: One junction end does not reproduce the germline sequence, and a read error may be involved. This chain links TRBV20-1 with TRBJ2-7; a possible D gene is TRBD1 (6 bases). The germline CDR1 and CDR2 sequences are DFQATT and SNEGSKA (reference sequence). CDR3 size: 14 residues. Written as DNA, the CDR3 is TGCAGTGCTCTTAGCTGGGGGCAGATCAACGAGCATTACTTC. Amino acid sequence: CSALSWGQINEHYF.

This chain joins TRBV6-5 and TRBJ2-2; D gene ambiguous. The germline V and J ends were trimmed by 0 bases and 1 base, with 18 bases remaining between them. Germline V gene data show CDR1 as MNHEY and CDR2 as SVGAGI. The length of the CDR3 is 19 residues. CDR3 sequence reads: CASSYSKTRNQQNTGELFF. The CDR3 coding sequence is TGTGCCAGCAGTTACTCGAAGACAAGAAATCAACAGAACACCGGGGAGCTGTTTTTT.

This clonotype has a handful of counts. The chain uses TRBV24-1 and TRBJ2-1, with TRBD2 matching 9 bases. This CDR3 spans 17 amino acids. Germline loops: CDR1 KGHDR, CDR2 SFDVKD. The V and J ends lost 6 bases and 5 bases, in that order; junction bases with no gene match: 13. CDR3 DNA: TGTGCCACCAGTCAATCAATCCCCGGACTAGCGAACAATGAGCAGTTCTTC. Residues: CATSQSIPGLANNEQFF.

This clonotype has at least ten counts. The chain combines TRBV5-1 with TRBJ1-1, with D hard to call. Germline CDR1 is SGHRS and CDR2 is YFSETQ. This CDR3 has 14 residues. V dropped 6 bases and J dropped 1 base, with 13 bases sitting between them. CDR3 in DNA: TGCGCCAGCACCCCAGGCAGCTCGAACACTGAAGCTTTCTTT. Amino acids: CASTPGSSNTEAFF.

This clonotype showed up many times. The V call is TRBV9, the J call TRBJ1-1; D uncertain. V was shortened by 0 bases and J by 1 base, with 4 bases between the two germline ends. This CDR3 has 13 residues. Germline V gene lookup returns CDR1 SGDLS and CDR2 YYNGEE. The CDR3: CASSVGRNTEAFF. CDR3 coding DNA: TGTGCCAGCAGCGTAGGCAGGAACACTGAAGCTTTCTTT.